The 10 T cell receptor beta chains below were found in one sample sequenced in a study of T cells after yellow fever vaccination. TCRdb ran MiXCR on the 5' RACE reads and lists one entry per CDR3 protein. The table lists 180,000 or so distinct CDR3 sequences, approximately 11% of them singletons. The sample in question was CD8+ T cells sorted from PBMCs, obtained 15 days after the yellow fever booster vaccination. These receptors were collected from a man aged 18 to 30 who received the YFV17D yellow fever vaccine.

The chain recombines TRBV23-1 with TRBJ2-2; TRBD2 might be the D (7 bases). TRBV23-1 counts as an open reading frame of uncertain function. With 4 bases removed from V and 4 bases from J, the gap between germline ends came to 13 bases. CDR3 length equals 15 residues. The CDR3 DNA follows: TGCGCCAGCAGTCCTGGGGGGGCACGCACCGGGGAGCTGTTTTTT. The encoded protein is CASSPGGARTGELFF.

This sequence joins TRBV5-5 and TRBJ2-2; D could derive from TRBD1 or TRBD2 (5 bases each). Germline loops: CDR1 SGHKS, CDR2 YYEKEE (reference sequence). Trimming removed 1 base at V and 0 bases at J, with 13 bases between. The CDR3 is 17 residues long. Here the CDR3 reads CASSLRPGLPNTGELFF. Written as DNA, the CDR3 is TGTGCCAGCAGCTTGAGACCGGGGCTCCCGAACACCGGGGAGCTGTTTTTT.

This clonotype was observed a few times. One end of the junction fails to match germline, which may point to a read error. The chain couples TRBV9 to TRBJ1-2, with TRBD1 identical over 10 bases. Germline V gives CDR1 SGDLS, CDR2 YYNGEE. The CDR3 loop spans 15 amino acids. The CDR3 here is CASSVSPPGQGPQSF. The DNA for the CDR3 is TGTGCCAGCAGCGTGAGCCCTCCGGGACAGGGGCCCCAGTCCTTC.

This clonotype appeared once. The CDR3 sequence is CASSPRNLNTEAFF. DNA for the CDR3: TGTGCCAGCAGTCCCCGCAACTTGAACACTGAAGCTTTCTTT. The genes are TRBV12-3 or TRBV12-4 and TRBJ1-1; D is uncertain. The V and J ends lost 5 bases and 0 bases respectively, with 10 bases between them. This CDR3 spans 14 amino acids.

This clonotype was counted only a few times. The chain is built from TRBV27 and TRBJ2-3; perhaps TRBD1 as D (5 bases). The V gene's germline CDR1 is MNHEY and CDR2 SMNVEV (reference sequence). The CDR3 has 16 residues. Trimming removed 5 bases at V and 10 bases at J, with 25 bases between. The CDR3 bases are TGTGCCAGCAGTCCTAAGACAGAGGCACCCGCTGGAGCGCAGTATTTT. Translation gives CASSPKTEAPAGAQYF.

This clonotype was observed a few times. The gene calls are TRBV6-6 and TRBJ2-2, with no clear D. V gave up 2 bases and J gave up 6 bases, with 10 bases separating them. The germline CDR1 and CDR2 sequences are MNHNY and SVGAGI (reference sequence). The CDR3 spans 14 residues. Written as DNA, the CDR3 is TGTGCCAGCAGTTACAGGGTTGAACCCGGGGAGCTGTTTTTT. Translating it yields CASSYRVEPGELFF.

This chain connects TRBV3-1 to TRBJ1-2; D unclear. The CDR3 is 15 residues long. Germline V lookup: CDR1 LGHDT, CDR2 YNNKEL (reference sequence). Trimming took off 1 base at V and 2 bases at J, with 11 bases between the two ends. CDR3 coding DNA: TGTGCCAGCAGCCAAGGGCCCGGAGGCAACTATGGCTACACCTTC. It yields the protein CASSQGPGGNYGYTF.

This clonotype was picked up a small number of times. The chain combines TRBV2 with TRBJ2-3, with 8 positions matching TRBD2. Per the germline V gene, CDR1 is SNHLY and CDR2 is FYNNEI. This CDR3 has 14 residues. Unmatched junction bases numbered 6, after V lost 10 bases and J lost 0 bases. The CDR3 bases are TGTGCCACCTCGGGGGGGACTAGCACAGATACGCAGTATTTT. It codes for CATSGGTSTDTQYF.

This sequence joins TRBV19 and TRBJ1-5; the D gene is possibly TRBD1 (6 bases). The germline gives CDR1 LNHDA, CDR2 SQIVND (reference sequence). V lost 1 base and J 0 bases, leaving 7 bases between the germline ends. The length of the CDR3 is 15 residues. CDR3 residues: CASSIVGHSNQPQHF. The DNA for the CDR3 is TGTGCCAGTAGTATAGTGGGACATAGCAATCAGCCCCAGCATTTT.

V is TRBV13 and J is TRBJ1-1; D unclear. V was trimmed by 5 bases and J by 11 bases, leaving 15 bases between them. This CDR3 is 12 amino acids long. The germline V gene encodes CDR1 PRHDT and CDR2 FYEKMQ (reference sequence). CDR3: CASSDETLVAFF. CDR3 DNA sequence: TGTGCCAGCAGCGATGAAACGCTGGTGGCTTTCTTT.